A selection of T cell receptor beta chains follows, all from one sample in a study of OX40 agonist ivuxolimab in advanced cancers. Libraries were prepared by immunoSEQ multiplex PCR; TCRdb keeps only in-frame clonotypes and omits some of them. This table holds about 41,000 clones, over 75% found once. Material: CD4+ or CD8+ T cells sorted from blood, obtained in a trial of the OX40 agonist ivuxolimab. Source of these receptors: an adult with an advanced solid tumor such as melanoma, head and neck, liver or kidney cancer. Each CDR3 is given with its conserved first and last residue. The order of the fields is J gene, V gene, D gene, CDR3 protein. D genes are given only for firm matches.

j_gene: TRBJ2-2
v_gene: TRBV4-1
d_gene: .
CDR3aa: CASSQRDLYGELFF

j_gene: TRBJ2-3
v_gene: TRBV9
d_gene: .
CDR3aa: CASSSPGLTEDTQYF

j_gene: TRBJ2-5
v_gene: TRBV6-5
d_gene: .
CDR3aa: CASSYSDSGYQETQYF

j_gene: TRBJ1-1
v_gene: TRBV29-1
d_gene: .
CDR3aa: CSVDGNTEAFF

j_gene: TRBJ1-6
v_gene: TRBV2
d_gene: .
CDR3aa: CASSEGQGISPLHF

j_gene: TRBJ2-2
v_gene: TRBV5-1
d_gene: .
CDR3aa: CASSLTTMNTGELFF

j_gene: TRBJ1-5
v_gene: TRBV28
d_gene: .
CDR3aa: CASRWRFGASNQPQHF

j_gene: TRBJ2-7
v_gene: TRBV5-1
d_gene: .
CDR3aa: CASSFPLGEQYF

j_gene: TRBJ1-1
v_gene: TRBV11-2
d_gene: .
CDR3aa: CASSLQGNTEAFF

j_gene: TRBJ2-3
v_gene: TRBV15
d_gene: TRBD2
CDR3aa: CATSRDPSGAGEDTQYF

j_gene: TRBJ2-7
v_gene: TRBV28
d_gene: TRBD2
CDR3aa: CASSRPGLVYEQYF

j_gene: TRBJ1-4
v_gene: TRBV11-3
d_gene: .
CDR3aa: CASSFWGSEKLFF

j_gene: TRBJ2-7
v_gene: TRBV27
d_gene: TRBD2
CDR3aa: CASGTSGLLSYEQYF

j_gene: TRBJ1-1
v_gene: TRBV9
d_gene: .
CDR3aa: CASSAGFSLMNTEAFF

j_gene: TRBJ2-7
v_gene: TRBV19
d_gene: TRBD1
CDR3aa: CASQGTAFYEQYF

j_gene: TRBJ1-5
v_gene: TRBV4-1
d_gene: .
CDR3aa: CASSQDAGAGQPQHF

j_gene: TRBJ2-5
v_gene: TRBV9
d_gene: .
CDR3aa: CASSVDETQYF

j_gene: TRBJ2-7
v_gene: TRBV30
d_gene: .
CDR3aa: CAWSDGPRWEQYF

j_gene: TRBJ1-1
v_gene: TRBV10-3
d_gene: .
CDR3aa: CAISDSYRDITEAFF

j_gene: TRBJ2-3
v_gene: TRBV30
d_gene: TRBD2
CDR3aa: CASSSGSGSDTQYF

j_gene: TRBJ2-3
v_gene: TRBV28
d_gene: TRBD2
CDR3aa: CASSSRSGGKADTQYF

j_gene: TRBJ2-1
v_gene: TRBV2
d_gene: TRBD2
CDR3aa: CASMRTSGNNEQFF

j_gene: TRBJ2-7
v_gene: TRBV13
d_gene: .
CDR3aa: CASSPPGSYEQYF

j_gene: TRBJ2-7
v_gene: TRBV11-3
d_gene: TRBD1
CDR3aa: CASSLVSQGVNYEQYF

j_gene: TRBJ1-5
v_gene: TRBV21-1
d_gene: .
CDR3aa: CASSKERQPQHF

j_gene: TRBJ1-5
v_gene: TRBV9
d_gene: .
CDR3aa: CASSEWGSNQPQHF

j_gene: TRBJ2-1
v_gene: TRBV28
d_gene: .
CDR3aa: CASMGGIQDEQFF

j_gene: TRBJ2-7
v_gene: TRBV7-9
d_gene: TRBD2
CDR3aa: CASSFLGLAGDEQYF

j_gene: TRBJ1-6
v_gene: TRBV18
d_gene: .
CDR3aa: CASSSTPTIGSPLHF

j_gene: TRBJ1-1
v_gene: TRBV27
d_gene: .
CDR3aa: CATGGWRGGMGTEAFF

j_gene: TRBJ2-1
v_gene: TRBV19
d_gene: TRBD2
CDR3aa: CASSTIDPGLAGGRSEFF

j_gene: TRBJ1-5
v_gene: TRBV6-6
d_gene: .
CDR3aa: CASSYGSRGQPQHF

j_gene: TRBJ1-1
v_gene: TRBV15
d_gene: .
CDR3aa: CATSRGGGMNTEAFF

j_gene: TRBJ1-1
v_gene: TRBV7-3
d_gene: .
CDR3aa: CASSLTNTEAFF

j_gene: TRBJ2-7
v_gene: TRBV7-2
d_gene: .
CDR3aa: CASSFRQGGGEQYF

j_gene: TRBJ2-3
v_gene: TRBV4-1
d_gene: .
CDR3aa: CASSREATRGMDTQYF

j_gene: TRBJ2-1
v_gene: TRBV5-1
d_gene: .
CDR3aa: CASSFGMETRTNEQFF

j_gene: TRBJ1-2
v_gene: TRBV19
d_gene: .
CDR3aa: CASSPDRPGYYGYTF

j_gene: TRBJ2-5
v_gene: TRBV29-1
d_gene: TRBD1
CDR3aa: CSVLGQGLQETQYF

j_gene: TRBJ1-1
v_gene: TRBV5-6
d_gene: .
CDR3aa: CASSLRLQSEAFF

j_gene: TRBJ2-7
v_gene: TRBV5-1
d_gene: TRBD1
CDR3aa: CASSVPRQGASYEQYF

j_gene: TRBJ1-3
v_gene: TRBV5-1
d_gene: .
CDR3aa: CATHGDDGNTIYF

j_gene: TRBJ2-4
v_gene: TRBV6-6
d_gene: TRBD1
CDR3aa: CASSYPPQGVNIQYF

j_gene: TRBJ2-7
v_gene: TRBV30
d_gene: .
CDR3aa: CAWSIVGTWPYEQYF

j_gene: TRBJ2-1
v_gene: TRBV7-9
d_gene: TRBD2
CDR3aa: CASSSGLAGGYEQFF

j_gene: TRBJ2-7
v_gene: TRBV29-1
d_gene: TRBD1
CDR3aa: CSVRGQGRLYEQYF